Listed below are T cell receptor beta chains from one sample, sequenced in a study of T-cell memory formation after mild COVID-19. MiXCR, applied by TCRdb to the 5' RACE reads, yields one record per CDR3 protein. This sample yields 90,000 to 130,000 distinct CDR3 sequences, of which roughly a sixth are seen a single time; around 5.1% belongs to the top ten. Material for sequencing was PBMCs or a T cell subset sorted from them (not recorded which). Receptors originate from a man between 18 and 29 years old who had mild COVID-19 (a few samples of this study predate the infection). Cell type and time point are not known. The CDR3 runs from the conserved cysteine through the conserved F or W. A D gene is named only where the DNA matches it firmly. Where a row states a size, it is once, few, many or the class of an expanded clone; other rows omit it.

v_gene	j_gene	abundance	d_gene	CDR3aa	CDR3nt
TRBV2	TRBJ2-7	NA	NA	CASSVRLYYEQYF	TGTGCCAGCAGTGTCCGCCTTTACTACGAGCAGTACTTC
TRBV5-1	TRBJ1-4	few	NA	CASSSDTVSREKLFF	TGCGCCAGCAGCTCGGATACTGTAAGTCGGGAAAAACTGTTTTTT
TRBV6-5	TRBJ2-2	few	TRBD1	CASSYSSGRGPSTGELFF	TGTGCCAGCAGTTACTCGAGCGGCAGGGGGCCCTCAACCGGGGAGCTGTTTTTT
TRBV29-1	TRBJ2-3	NA	NA	CSVGGPRTDTQYF	TGCAGCGTTGGGGGTCCGCGCACAGATACGCAGTATTTT
TRBV6-1	TRBJ2-3	NA	NA	CASRTFGGGSQYF	TGTGCCAGCAGAACCTTCGGTGGGGGATCGCAGTATTTT
TRBV7-2	TRBJ2-7	few	TRBD1	CASSTPGTGNYEQYF	TGTGCCAGCAGTACTCCCGGGACAGGTAATTACGAGCAGTACTTC
TRBV12-3/TRBV12-4	TRBJ2-4	many	NA	CASSSRLAKNIQYF	TGTGCCAGCAGCTCAAGATTAGCCAAAAACATTCAGTACTTC
TRBV3-1	TRBJ2-5	few	NA	CASSQGDSTQDETQYF	TGTGCCAGCAGCCAAGGAGACTCAACCCAAGACGAGACCCAGTACTTC
TRBV5-1	TRBJ2-1	many	NA	CASSLASTQNNEQFF	TGCGCCAGCAGCTTGGCCAGCACACAGAACAATGAGCAGTTCTTC
TRBV6-5	TRBJ2-3	NA	NA	CASSTGLLRQYF	TGTGCCAGCAGCACTGGGCTACTAAGGCAGTATTTT
TRBV5-1	TRBJ2-1	few	TRBD2	CASSSQPSGGADEQFF	TGCGCCAGCAGCTCTCAGCCCAGCGGGGGGGCGGATGAGCAGTTCTTC
TRBV5-5	TRBJ2-3	many	NA	CASSLGVTSTDTQYF	TGTGCCAGCAGCTTGGGGGTAACTAGCACAGATACGCAGTATTTT
TRBV5-1	TRBJ2-1	NA	TRBD2	CASSLAWGGNNEQFF	TGCGCCAGCAGCTTGGCCTGGGGGGGTAACAATGAGCAGTTCTTC
TRBV7-9	TRBJ2-5	NA	NA	CASSWPGQGFLETQYF	NA
TRBV5-1	TRBJ2-1	NA	TRBD1	CASSSGTGGREQFF	TGCGCCAGCAGCTCCGGGACAGGGGGACGGGAGCAGTTCTTC
TRBV19	TRBJ1-4	NA	TRBD1	CASSGTGAATNEKLFF	TGTGCCAGTAGTGGGACAGGAGCCGCGACTAATGAAAAACTGTTTTTT
TRBV20-1	TRBJ2-7	few	TRBD2	CSAKAGGPSDEQYF	TGCAGTGCCAAAGCGGGGGGCCCTTCTGACGAGCAGTACTTC
TRBV4-2	TRBJ2-3	NA	TRBD2	CASSPNPSGGGDTQYF	TGTGCCAGCAGCCCCAATCCTAGCGGGGGGGGAGATACGCAGTATTTT
TRBV12-3/TRBV12-4	TRBJ1-3	NA	NA	CASSLGDHSGNTIYF	TGTGCCAGCAGTTTAGGGGATCACTCTGGAAACACCATATATTTT
TRBV6-5	TRBJ1-3	NA	NA	CASSYQPRQISGNTIYF	TGTGCCAGCAGTTACCAGCCACGACAGATCTCTGGAAACACCATATATTTT
TRBV18	TRBJ2-7	NA	TRBD1	CASSPGTGGYEQYF	TGTGCCAGCTCACCCGGGACAGGGGGTTACGAGCAGTACTTC
TRBV10-3	TRBJ2-2	NA	NA	CANTGELFF	TGTGCCAACACCGGGGAGCTGTTTTTT
TRBV5-1	TRBJ2-3	medium-sized	NA	CASSLKGTDTQYF	TGCGCCAGCAGCTTGAAGGGCACAGATACGCAGTATTTT
TRBV5-1	TRBJ1-6	few	TRBD1	CASSLGQGQGIKSPLHF	TGCGCCAGCAGCTTGGGCCAGGGACAGGGTATAAAATCACCCCTCCACTTT
TRBV5-1	TRBJ2-5	few	NA	CASSLWGGGAETQYF	TGCGCCAGCAGCTTGTGGGGAGGAGGGGCAGAGACCCAGTACTTC
TRBV29-1	TRBJ2-3	NA	TRBD2	CSASLTSGRDTQYF	TGCAGCGCCTCTCTGACTAGCGGGAGAGATACGCAGTATTTT
TRBV7-2	TRBJ1-2	NA	NA	CASSLLRGGGYTF	TGTGCCAGCAGCTTATTACGGGGAGGTGGCTACACCTTC
TRBV6-5	TRBJ2-7	few	NA	CASSYGTSYEQYF	TGTGCCAGCAGTTATGGCACCTCCTACGAGCAGTACTTC
TRBV29-1	TRBJ2-2	NA	TRBD1	CSLRQGDNTGELFF	TGCAGCTTAAGACAGGGTGATAACACCGGGGAGCTGTTTTTT
TRBV7-9	TRBJ1-1	few	NA	CASSLPGPNTEAFF	TGTGCCAGCAGCTTACCGGGCCCCAACACTGAAGCTTTCTTT
TRBV5-6	TRBJ2-3	many	TRBD2	CASSALSGGAFTQYF	TGTGCCAGCAGCGCCCTTAGCGGGGGGGCCTTTACGCAGTATTTT
TRBV3-1	TRBJ2-1	NA	NA	CASSPGISEQFF	TGTGCCAGCAGCCCCGGTATCTCTGAGCAGTTCTTC
TRBV6-1	TRBJ2-5	NA	NA	CASSESGGRKTQYF	TGTGCCAGCAGTGAGAGTGGGGGGAGGAAGACCCAGTACTTC
TRBV9	TRBJ2-3	few	NA	CASSVYGDFATQYF	TGTGCCAGCAGCGTATATGGCGATTTTGCCACGCAGTATTTT
TRBV4-3	TRBJ2-5	once	NA	CASSQDPGQAKTQYF	TGCGCCAGCAGCCAAGATCCGGGCCAGGCTAAGACCCAGTACTTC
TRBV7-9	TRBJ1-3	NA	TRBD1	CASSIDREPPGNTIYF	TGTGCCAGCAGCATCGACAGGGAACCACCTGGAAACACCATATATTTT
TRBV6-5	TRBJ1-2	NA	NA	CASGLARGSSGYTF	TGTGCCAGCGGACTTGCCAGGGGTTCGAGCGGCTACACCTTC
TRBV19	TRBJ1-5	few	NA	CASSIVGATQPQHF	TGTGCCAGTAGTATAGTGGGGGCCACTCAGCCCCAGCATTTT
TRBV24-1	TRBJ2-1	many	NA	CATSDFTGLNNEQFF	TGTGCCACCAGTGACTTCACAGGGTTGAATAATGAGCAGTTCTTC
TRBV9	TRBJ1-1	few	TRBD1	CASSLRQGGGAEAFF	TGTGCCAGCAGCTTAAGACAGGGTGGAGGTGCTGAAGCTTTCTTT
TRBV3-1	TRBJ2-5	many	TRBD2	CASSLGGWTSGREQETQYF	TGTGCCAGCAGCCTTGGCGGGTGGACTAGCGGGCGTGAACAAGAGACCCAGTACTTC
TRBV18	TRBJ2-2	NA	NA	CASSPQVPGINTGELFF	TGTGCCAGCTCACCACAGGTCCCAGGGATTAACACCGGGGAGCTGTTTTTT
TRBV9	TRBJ2-5	NA	NA	CASSVAVQETQYF	TGTGCCAGCAGCGTAGCAGTACAGGAGACCCAGTACTTC